This section outlines one TCR beta chain sequence together with its context. At one of its ends the junction is not consistent with the germline gene, which may arise from a read error. The data belong to a study of blood T cell repertoires in COVID-19. Profiled with immunoSEQ multiplex PCR; TCRdb holds only in-frame clones, not every one. The profile shows around 270,000 clones, approximately 83% of them singletons. Sequenced input: PBMCs or T cells enriched from blood (not recorded which). The TCR sequence derives from a woman in her thirties who had recovered from COVID-19.

The CDR3 DNA reads TGTGCCAGCAGTTTTTGGGGGAGGGCCTCCCACGAGCAGTACTTC. Translating gives CASSFWGRASHEQYF. The chain is built from TRBV27 and TRBJ2-7; 7 bases map to TRBD2. Germline CDR1 and CDR2: MNHEY and SMNVEV (reference sequence). The CDR3 runs to 15 residues.